The 27 T cell receptor beta chains below all came from one sample that was sequenced in a study of T-cell memory formation after mild COVID-19. TCRdb ran MiXCR on the 5' RACE reads and lists one entry per CDR3 protein. Among tens of thousands of distinct CDR3 sequences, 14% were seen once, and the ten largest hold around 29%. The material sequenced was PBMCs or a T cell subset sorted from them (not recorded which). Every receptor here comes from an adult woman who had mild COVID-19 (a few samples of this study predate the infection). Cell type and time point are not known.

This clonotype was counted many times. The chain joins TRBV20-1 to TRBJ2-1; D not resolved. V was clipped by 2 bases and J by 8 bases, with 22 bases between them. The length of the CDR3 is 16 residues. CDR1 is DFQATT and CDR2 is SNEGSKA in the germline V gene (reference sequence). The CDR3 DNA is TGCAGTGCTAGAACTGAAGGCGGCCTGAGAAGCGATGAGCAGTTCTTC. Protein sequence: CSARTEGGLRSDEQFF.

The chain has TRBV12-3 or TRBV12-4 and TRBJ1-1; D uncertain. The CDR3 covers 13 residues. The V and J ends lost 1 base and 7 bases respectively, with 10 bases between them. In nucleotides, the CDR3 is TGTGCCAGCAGTTTAGTTTATCGGGGTGAAGCTTTCTTT. Encoded protein: CASSLVYRGEAFF.

The genes are TRBV9 and TRBJ2-3, with D possibly being TRBD1 (5 bases). V was cut by 0 bases and J by 0 bases, with 11 bases left in between. The CDR3 runs 16 residues. Germline CDR1 SGDLS, CDR2 YYNGEE. The CDR3 DNA sequence: TGTGCCAGCAGCGTAGGACACAGGACCAGCACAGATACGCAGTATTTT. This codes for CASSVGHRTSTDTQYF.

V gene TRBV7-9 combines with J gene TRBJ1-1; D gene ambiguous. The germline V gene has CDR1 SEHNR and CDR2 FQNEAQ (reference sequence). Trimming left V 0 bases short and J 2 bases short, with 10 bases between. The CDR3 contains 15 residues. CDR3 coding DNA: TGTGCCAGCAGCTTAGCAGGGCGGCCCAACACTGAAGCTTTCTTT. It specifies CASSLAGRPNTEAFF.

The chain links TRBV9 to TRBJ1-5, with D perhaps matching TRBD1 (5 bases). CDR3 length: 15 residues. Germline CDR1 SGDLS, CDR2 YYNGEE. The V and J ends lost 1 base and 6 bases respectively, with 14 bases between them. CDR3 in DNA: TGTGCCAGCAGCGTAACGGGGGATGGCGGTCAGCCCCAGCATTTT. Amino acid sequence: CASSVTGDGGQPQHF.

The chain combines TRBV29-1 with TRBJ2-7; 9 nucleotides match TRBD2. The CDR3 spans 13 residues. CDR1 is SQVTM, CDR2 ANQGSEA, per germline. Germline trimming cut 5 bases from V and 6 bases from J; bases unmatched to any gene: 8. The CDR3 nucleotides read TGCAGCGTTCTTAGCGGGAGCAACTTCGAGCAGTACTTC. Its protein is CSVLSGSNFEQYF.

This clonotype has at least ten counts. The rearrangement links TRBV14 to TRBJ2-1; possibly TRBD2 for D (6 bases). The germline gives CDR1 SGHDN, CDR2 FVKESK. V was trimmed by 4 bases and J by 0 bases, leaving 13 bases between them. The CDR3 is 16 residues long. The CDR3 spells CASSPRTSPSYNEQFF. The CDR3, as DNA: TGTGCCAGCAGCCCCCGTACTAGCCCCTCCTACAATGAGCAGTTCTTC.

This chain uses TRBV7-9 with TRBJ2-7, with D unresolved. CDR1 SEHNR and CDR2 FQNEAQ come from the germline V gene (reference sequence). V was cut by 1 base and J by 2 bases, with 6 bases left in between. The CDR3 runs to 13 residues. CDR3 region: CASSLGAPYEQYF. DNA for the CDR3: TGTGCCAGCAGCTTAGGAGCCCCCTACGAGCAGTACTTC.

The chain employs TRBV9 and TRBJ2-1, with 10 bases aligning to TRBD1. The ends lost 4 bases at V and 0 bases at J; junction bases unmatched: 7. CDR1 is SGDLS and CDR2 is YYNGEE in the germline V gene. This CDR3 comprises 17 residues. The CDR3 spells CASSTPGQGSSYNEQFF. The CDR3 DNA is TGTGCCAGCAGCACCCCGGGACAGGGGAGCTCCTACAATGAGCAGTTCTTC.

This clonotype was observed a handful of times. This chain uses TRBV9 with TRBJ1-4, with a tentative D call TRBD1 (5 bases). Trimming removed 2 bases at V and 5 bases at J, with 10 bases between. Germline V gene data show CDR1 as SGDLS and CDR2 as YYNGEE. This CDR3 has 14 amino acids. The CDR3 is CASSVDNGNEKLFF. CDR3 DNA sequence: TGTGCCAGCAGCGTGGACAATGGGAATGAAAAACTGTTTTTT.

This clonotype was detected many times. The chain uses TRBV28 and TRBJ1-1, with a tentative D call TRBD1 (5 bases). CDR1 is MDHEN, CDR2 SYDVKM, per germline. Deletions cut 3 bases from V and 7 bases from J, with 9 bases between. The CDR3 sequence is 12 residues long. For the CDR3, the DNA is TGTGCCAGCAGTTTCCCCAGGGATGAAGCTTTCTTT. Its protein is CASSFPRDEAFF.

The rearrangement links TRBV20-1 to TRBJ2-5; D is perhaps TRBD2 (6 bases). Trimming cost V 0 bases and J 7 bases, with 6 bases left between them. Germline CDR1 reads DFQATT; CDR2 reads SNEGSKA (reference sequence). This CDR3 is 11 amino acids long. The CDR3 region is CSARDSGTQYF. The CDR3 DNA is TGCAGTGCTAGAGATAGCGGGACCCAGTACTTC.

This clonotype was observed at least ten times. The chain is built from TRBV20-1 and TRBJ2-1; D is possibly TRBD2 (6 bases). The CDR3 spans 13 residues. Germline CDR1 is DFQATT and CDR2 is SNEGSKA (reference sequence). The V end was cut by 3 bases, the J end by 5 bases, with 11 bases between. The CDR3 DNA sequence: TGCAGTGCTAGGGGTAGCGGAGACAATGAGCAGTTCTTC. Translation gives CSARGSGDNEQFF.

V is TRBV18 and J is TRBJ2-5, with 9 bases identical to TRBD1. CDR1 and CDR2 (germline): KGHSH, LQKENI. The ends lost 3 bases at V and 0 bases at J; junction bases unmatched: 5. The CDR3 consists of 16 residues. In DNA form, the CDR3 reads TGTGCCAGCTCACCTTGGACAGGGGAGGACCAAGAGACCCAGTACTTC. This encodes CASSPWTGEDQETQYF.

The chain employs TRBV12-3 or TRBV12-4 and TRBJ2-2; D gene ambiguous. This CDR3 has 16 amino acids. V was pared by 5 bases and J by 1 base, with 14 bases between. CDR3 protein: CASSIDPPRNTGELFF. In DNA form, the CDR3 reads TGTGCCAGCAGTATTGATCCGCCTAGGAACACCGGGGAGCTGTTTTTT.

This clonotype turned up a few times. V and J are TRBV20-1 and TRBJ1-1; 9 nucleotides align to TRBD1. V was pared by 3 bases and J by 3 bases, with 5 bases of the junction left unmatched. Per germline, CDR1 DFQATT and CDR2 SNEGSKA (reference sequence). The CDR3 contains 14 residues. CDR3 nucleotide sequence: TGCAGTGCTAGGCCGGGGGACAGGGACACTGAAGCTTTCTTT. Protein product: CSARPGDRDTEAFF.

A few counts support this clonotype. The chain has TRBV27 and TRBJ2-1; 7 bases are a match to TRBD2. The CDR3 length is 15 residues. V shed 4 bases, J shed 0 bases, and the junction held 3 bases outside the gene matches. Germline-derived CDR1 and CDR2 are MNHEY and SMNVEV (reference sequence). Here the CDR3 reads CASSSGLVSYNEQFF. The CDR3 nucleotides read TGTGCCAGCAGTTCAGGACTAGTCTCCTACAATGAGCAGTTCTTC.

This clonotype was observed a handful of times. The chain combines TRBV5-6 with TRBJ2-1, with TRBD1 matching 9 bases. The junction had 7 bases not matched to a gene; V was cut back by 4 bases and J by 8 bases. Germline lookup yields CDR1 SGHDT and CDR2 YYEEEE. This CDR3 comprises 14 residues. The CDR3 loop reads CASSQGDRVDEQFF. The CDR3 nucleotides read TGTGCCAGCAGCCAAGGGGACAGGGTAGATGAGCAGTTCTTC.

V and J are TRBV9 and TRBJ2-3; D may correspond to TRBD1 or TRBD2 (6 bases each). The CDR3 extends over 14 amino acids. The germline gives CDR1 SGDLS, CDR2 YYNGEE. Trimming pared 3 bases from V and 5 bases from J, leaving 13 bases between. CDR3 DNA sequence: TGTGCCAGCAGCGCCCCCGGGGGCGTAGATACGCAGTATTTT. Its translation is CASSAPGGVDTQYF.

This clonotype was counted between two and nine times. This CDR3 reads CASSTTQGPTDTQYF. In DNA form, the CDR3 reads TGTGCCAGCAGCACTACACAGGGGCCCACAGATACGCAGTATTTT. V usage is TRBV6-5 and J usage is TRBJ2-3; TRBD1 aligns across 7 bases. J gave up 2 bases and V 6 bases, and 8 bases lay outside the gene matches. CDR3 length equals 15 residues. CDR1 is MNHEY and CDR2 is SVGAGI in the germline V gene.

This clonotype was found a few times. The V call is TRBV20-1, the J call TRBJ2-5, with no clear D. Germline CDR1 is DFQATT and CDR2 is SNEGSKA (reference sequence). The CDR3 runs to 15 residues. With 0 bases removed from V and 2 bases from J, the gap between germline ends came to 13 bases. This CDR3 reads CSARDPPDPQETQYF. The CDR3, as DNA: TGCAGTGCTAGAGATCCGCCGGACCCTCAAGAGACCCAGTACTTC.

This clonotype was observed a few times. This chain uses TRBV29-1 with TRBJ2-1, with TRBD1 matching 7 bases. Trimming at V came to 0 bases and at J to 7 bases, leaving 6 bases not matched to a gene. CDR1 is SQVTM, CDR2 ANQGSEA, per germline. This CDR3 spans 14 amino acids. CDR3 sequence: CSVEDATGLNEQFF. CDR3 sequence (DNA): TGCAGCGTTGAAGATGCGACAGGGTTAAATGAGCAGTTCTTC.

CDR3 sequence: CASSDGQGATEAFF. The CDR3 DNA is TGCGCCAGCAGCGACGGACAGGGGGCGACTGAAGCTTTCTTT. This chain uses TRBV5-1 with TRBJ1-1; 11 bases fit TRBD1. The junction had 4 bases not matched to a gene; V was cut back by 4 bases and J by 5 bases. This CDR3 region has 14 residues. Germline values: CDR1 SGHRS, CDR2 YFSETQ.

This clonotype was found a few times. The chain carries TRBV20-1 and TRBJ2-7, with 13 bases lining up with TRBD2. Trimming cost V 5 bases and J 1 base; bases outside gene matches: 5. This CDR3 is built from 15 residues. CDR1 and CDR2 (germline): DFQATT, SNEGSKA (reference sequence). The CDR3 region has the DNA TGCAGTGCTTATTGGACTAGCGGGAGTTCCTACGAGCAGTACTTC. This translates into CSAYWTSGSSYEQYF.

This sequence joins TRBV5-1 and TRBJ2-1; TRBD2 agrees at 8 bases. This CDR3 is 16 amino acids long. Germline V gene data show CDR1 as SGHRS and CDR2 as YFSETQ. V lost 4 bases to trimming and J lost 5 bases; unmatched junction nucleotides: 11. The CDR3 region has the DNA TGCGCCAGCAGCGGGCGGACTATTAGCGGGAACAATGAGCAGTTCTTC. It translates to CASSGRTISGNNEQFF.

There are many counts of this clonotype. The CDR3 sequence: CASSLGTSGRTDTQYF. The CDR3 DNA reads TGTGCCAGCAGCTTAGGGACTAGCGGGAGAACAGATACGCAGTATTTT. V gene TRBV7-9 combines with J gene TRBJ2-3; 13 bases are shared with TRBD2. Looked up from germline, CDR1 is SEHNR and CDR2 is FQNEAQ (reference sequence). The CDR3 has 16 residues. With V trimmed by 1 base and J by 3 bases, 1 base remained unmatched.

The chain employs TRBV7-8 and TRBJ2-1; 8 nucleotides line up with TRBD2. This CDR3 spans 16 amino acids. Germline trimming cut 4 bases from V and 6 bases from J; bases unmatched to any gene: 11. CDR1 is SGHVS and CDR2 is FQNEAQ in the germline V gene. The CDR3 DNA is TGTGCCAGCAGCTCCGACAGCGGGAGAGTGGGCAATGAGCAGTTCTTC. Protein product: CASSSDSGRVGNEQFF.